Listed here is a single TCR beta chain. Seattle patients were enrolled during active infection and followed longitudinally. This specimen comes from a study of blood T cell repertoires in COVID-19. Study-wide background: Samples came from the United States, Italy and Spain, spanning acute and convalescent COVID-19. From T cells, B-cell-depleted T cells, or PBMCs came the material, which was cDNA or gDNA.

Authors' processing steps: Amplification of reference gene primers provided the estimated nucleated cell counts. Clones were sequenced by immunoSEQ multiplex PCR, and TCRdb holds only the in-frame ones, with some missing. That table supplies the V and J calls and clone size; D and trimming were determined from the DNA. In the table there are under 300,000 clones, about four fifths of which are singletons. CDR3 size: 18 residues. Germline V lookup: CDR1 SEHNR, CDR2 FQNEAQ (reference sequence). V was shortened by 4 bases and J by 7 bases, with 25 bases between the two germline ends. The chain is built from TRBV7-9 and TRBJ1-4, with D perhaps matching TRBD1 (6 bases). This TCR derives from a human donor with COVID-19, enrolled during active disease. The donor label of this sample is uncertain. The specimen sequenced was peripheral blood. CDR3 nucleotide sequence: TGTGCCAGCAGCTCCACGGGGGGCGCGGGCCGGTTCGGTGAAAAACTGTTTTTT. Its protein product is CASSSTGGAGRFGEKLFF. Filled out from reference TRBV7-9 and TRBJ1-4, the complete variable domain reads DTGVSQNPRHKITKRGQNVTFRCDPISEHNRLYWYRQTLGQGPEFLTYFQNEAQLEKSRLLSDRFSAERPKGSFSTLEIQRTEQGDSAMYLCASSSTGGAGRFGEKLFFGSGTQLSVL.